Following are 29 T cell receptor beta chains from one sample sequenced in a study of T-cell reconstitution after alpha-beta-depleted transplantation in children. Preparation of the TCRbeta library involved a method that used unique molecular identifiers. MiXCR, run by TCRdb on the PCR reads, gives a single entry per CDR3 protein. Of more than 400,000 distinct CDR3 sequences listed, 43% are singletons. The sample consisted of PBMCs, taken before TCRalphabeta/CD19-depleted stem cell transplant. These receptors were taken from a girl aged 2 to 10 with aplastic anemia, due to receive a stem cell transplant.

The chain links TRBV28 to TRBJ2-3, with TRBD1 matching 10 bases. The junction had 11 bases not matched to a gene; V was cut back by 6 bases and J by 2 bases. The V gene's germline CDR1 is MDHEN and CDR2 SYDVKM. The CDR3 extends over 17 amino acids. CDR3 DNA: TGTGCCAGCAGATCCTCAGCGGGACAGGGGTTCACAGATACGCAGTATTTT. Translating gives CASRSSAGQGFTDTQYF. The complete variable domain, with remaining parts taken from reference TRBV28 and TRBJ2-3, reads DVKVTQSSRYLVKRTGEKVFLECVQDMDHENMFWYRQDPGLGLRLIYFSYDVKMKEKGDIPEGYSVSREKKERFSLILESASTNQTSMYLCASRSSAGQGFTDTQYFGPGTRLTVL.

There are many counts of this clonotype. The CDR3 sequence is CASRRDSSYEQYF. The CDR3 DNA is TGCGCCAGCAGACGAGACAGCTCCTACGAGCAGTACTTC. This chain joins TRBV5-1 and TRBJ2-7, with a weak D call TRBD1 (5 bases). The CDR3 sequence is 13 residues long. Germline loops: CDR1 SGHRS, CDR2 YFSETQ. Deletions cut 5 bases from V and 0 bases from J, with 9 bases between.

This clonotype has at least ten counts. The chain joins TRBV20-1 to TRBJ2-7; D possibly corresponds to TRBD2 (6 bases). Germline values: CDR1 DFQATT, CDR2 SNEGSKA (reference sequence). The CDR3 is 16 amino acids. V was pared by 0 bases and J by 2 bases, with 17 bases between. The CDR3 DNA reads as TGCAGTGCTAGAGATCTTAAGGGACTCCATACCTACGAGCAGTACTTC. Translation gives CSARDLKGLHTYEQYF.

In its sample, this clonotype was seen once. The genes are TRBV30 and TRBJ2-7, with 7 bases fitting TRBD1. There are 14 residues in the CDR3. V gave up 7 bases and J gave up 1 base; unmatched junction bases: 10. In germline, CDR1 is GTSNPN, CDR2 SVGIG (reference sequence). CDR3 amino acids: CAFQDRAKSYEQYF. DNA for the CDR3: TGTGCCTTCCAAGACAGGGCGAAGTCCTACGAGCAGTACTTC.

The rearrangement uses TRBV29-1 and TRBJ2-3, with 9 bases aligning to TRBD1. Germline assignment: CDR1 SQVTM and CDR2 ANQGSEA. This CDR3 comprises 14 residues. V lost 5 bases to trimming and J lost 3 bases; unmatched junction nucleotides: 6. This CDR3 is CSVSGTGITDTQYF. The DNA for the CDR3 is TGCAGCGTTTCCGGGACAGGGATTACAGATACGCAGTATTTT.

There are a few counts of this clonotype. This chain connects TRBV11-2 to TRBJ2-3; 8 bases are a match to TRBD2. The CDR3 is 18 amino acids. J lost 6 bases, V lost 0 bases, and 14 bases had no gene match. CDR1 SGHAT and CDR2 FQNNGV come from the germline V gene. The DNA of the CDR3 is TGTGCCAGCAGCTTAGAGAGTCCAGCGGGGGCCCTAGGGGATACGCAGTATTTT. It codes for CASSLESPAGALGDTQYF.

There are a few counts of this clonotype. The rearrangement links TRBV7-3 to TRBJ2-5; 14 bases agree with TRBD2. V lost 5 bases and J lost 4; bases outside the gene matches: 3. Per the germline V gene, CDR1 is SGHTA and CDR2 is FQGTGA. This CDR3 comprises 15 residues. In DNA form, the CDR3 reads TGTGCCAGCAGCGCCGGGACTAGCGGGAGAGAGACCCAGTACTTC. As protein: CASSAGTSGRETQYF.

This clonotype was found a few times. This chain links TRBV11-2 with TRBJ2-1, with a tentative D call TRBD2 (5 bases). Germline lookup yields CDR1 SGHAT and CDR2 FQNNGV. The V gene lost 2 bases and the J gene lost 6 bases, with 11 bases spanning the gap. The CDR3 loop spans 14 amino acids. The CDR3 DNA is TGTGCCAGCAGCTTAATTACGAGGGTCAATGAGCAGTTCTTC. Its protein product is CASSLITRVNEQFF.

This clonotype appeared a few times. The CDR3 is CASSQGVQGPGYTF. The CDR3 DNA sequence: TGTGCCAGCAGCCAAGGGGTACAGGGGCCAGGCTACACCTTC. V and J are TRBV3-1 and TRBJ1-2; 7 bases are a match to TRBD1. V gave up 1 base and J gave up 8 bases; unmatched junction bases: 7. Germline CDR1 is LGHDT and CDR2 is YNNKEL (reference sequence). This CDR3 is 14 amino acids long. Full variable domain (outside the CDR3, taken from reference TRBV3-1 and TRBJ1-2): DTAVSQTPKYLVTQMGNDKSIKCEQNLGHDTMYWYKQDSKKFLKIMFSYNNKELIINETVPNRFSPKSPDKAHLNLHINSLELGDSAVYFCASSQGVQGPGYTFGSGTRLTVV.

This clonotype was counted at least ten times. The CDR3 nucleotides read TGTGCCACCAGCAGAGATCCAGGGTACGAGCAGTACTTC. It yields the protein CATSRDPGYEQYF. V usage is TRBV15 and J usage is TRBJ2-7; perhaps TRBD1 as D (5 bases). V shed 0 bases and J shed 4 bases, with 7 bases lying between them. Germline CDR1 LNHNV, CDR2 YYDKDF (reference sequence). The CDR3 consists of 13 residues. The full variable domain, rest sourced from reference TRBV15 and TRBJ2-7, is DAMVIQNPRYQVTQFGKPVTLSCSQTLNHNVMYWYQQKSSQAPKLLFHYYDKDFNNEADTPDNFQSRRPNTSFCFLDIRSPGLGDTAMYLCATSRDPGYEQYFGPGTRLTVT.

Points on this clonotype: One end of the junction is discordant with germline, which a read error may explain. The chain recombines TRBV7-7 with TRBJ2-1; possibly TRBD1 for D (5 bases). CDR1 SSHAT and CDR2 FNYEAQ come from the germline V gene (reference sequence). The CDR3 has 15 amino acids. The CDR3 reads CASSFNQGHHNEQFF. CDR3 DNA: TGTGCTAGCAGCTTTAATCAGGGCCACCACAATGAGCAGTTCTTC. The full variable domain, rest sourced from reference TRBV7-7 and TRBJ2-1, is GAGVSQSPRYKVTKRGQDVTLRCDPISSHATLYWYQQALGQGPEFLTYFNYEAQPDKSGLPSDRFSAERPEGSISTLTIQRTEQRDSAMYRCASSFNQGHHNEQFFGPGTRLTVL.

This chain joins TRBV20-1 and TRBJ2-5; a possible D gene is TRBD2 (7 bases). Deletions cut 3 bases from V and 4 bases from J, with 18 bases between. The CDR3 loop spans 15 amino acids. Germline assignment: CDR1 DFQATT and CDR2 SNEGSKA (reference sequence). CDR3 amino acids: CSASGGPGKVETQYF. The CDR3 bases are TGCAGTGCTAGCGGGGGGCCTGGAAAGGTAGAGACCCAGTACTTC.

This clonotype was recorded many times. The V gene is TRBV28, the J gene TRBJ2-7; D remains ambiguous. Trimming took 6 bases from V and 3 from J, leaving 12 bases between them. The CDR3 contains 13 residues. CDR1 MDHEN and CDR2 SYDVKM come from the germline V gene. The CDR3 DNA follows: TGTGCCAGCAGCCGAGTCCAGCTCTACGAGCAGTACTTC. It is translated as CASSRVQLYEQYF.

This clonotype was seen repeatedly, ten times or more. This sequence joins TRBV6-5 and TRBJ2-1, with D unclear. Germline CDR1 MNHEY, CDR2 SVGAGI. The V and J ends lost 2 bases and 8 bases respectively, with 16 bases between them. The CDR3 covers 15 residues. The CDR3 loop is CASSYSQVQLDEQFF. The CDR3 bases are TGTGCCAGCAGTTACAGTCAAGTCCAGCTCGATGAGCAGTTCTTC.

This clonotype was seen only a few times. The V call is TRBV20-1, the J call TRBJ2-1, with D uncertain. The germline CDR1 and CDR2 sequences are DFQATT and SNEGSKA (reference sequence). This CDR3 comprises 14 residues. V was clipped by 6 bases and J by 5 bases, with 17 bases between them. In DNA form, the CDR3 reads TGCAGTGCCCCCGACCTAGGGCTGAACAATGAGCAGTTCTTC. Translating gives CSAPDLGLNNEQFF.

The V call is TRBV20-1, the J call TRBJ2-3; 10 positions match TRBD1. Trimming took 6 bases from V and 3 from J; bases not matched to a gene: 9. The CDR3 runs to 15 residues. Germline CDR1 is DFQATT and CDR2 is SNEGSKA (reference sequence). CDR3: CSARAPGQGTDTQYF. Written as DNA, the CDR3 is TGCAGTGCACGAGCACCGGGACAGGGGACAGATACGCAGTATTTT.

This clonotype was counted many times. The chain uses TRBV20-1 and TRBJ1-5; D is undetermined. V lost 0 bases and J lost 4, with 7 bases in between. This CDR3 is 13 amino acids long. Germline V gives CDR1 DFQATT, CDR2 SNEGSKA (reference sequence). CDR3 bases: TGCAGTGCTAGAGAGTGGGGAAATCAGCCCCAGCATTTT. Translated: CSAREWGNQPQHF.

The sample holds many counts of this clonotype. This chain uses TRBV5-1 with TRBJ2-3; 10 bases are a match to TRBD2. V gave up 4 bases and J gave up 3 bases; unmatched junction bases: 8. Germline CDR1 SGHRS, CDR2 YFSETQ. CDR3 size: 16 residues. The CDR3 DNA follows: TGCGCCAGCAGCCGGGGACTAGCGTTATCAACAGATACGCAGTATTTT. This translates into CASSRGLALSTDTQYF.

In its sample, this clonotype was seen many times. This chain connects TRBV4-1 to TRBJ1-6; D gene ambiguous. Trimming shortened V by 4 bases and J by 8 bases, and 12 bases separated the two germline ends. Per germline, CDR1 MGHRA and CDR2 YSYEKL. The CDR3 sequence is 14 residues long. The CDR3 sequence: CASSRDERDSPLHF. CDR3 DNA sequence: TGCGCCAGCAGCCGAGATGAAAGGGATTCACCCCTCCACTTT.

This clonotype was seen repeatedly, ten times or more. This sequence joins TRBV4-2 and TRBJ1-5; D is perhaps TRBD1 (5 bases). Germline V CDR1 and CDR2: LGHNA, YNFKEQ. The CDR3 totals 14 residues. Trimming took off 1 base at V and 8 bases at J, with 12 bases between the two ends. For the CDR3, the DNA is TGTGCCAGCAGCCAAGGAAGGGGAGTGGAGCCCCAGCATTTT. Residues: CASSQGRGVEPQHF.

The chain recombines TRBV5-6 with TRBJ2-2; the D is unclear. Germline V gene data show CDR1 as SGHDT and CDR2 as YYEEEE. The CDR3 loop spans 14 amino acids. V lost 3 bases, J lost 1 base, and 7 bases lay in between. The CDR3 protein is CASSYGENTGELFF. The CDR3, as DNA: TGTGCCAGCAGCTATGGGGAGAACACCGGGGAGCTGTTTTTT.

This clonotype was found many times. The gene calls are TRBV5-1 and TRBJ2-1; 11 bases line up with TRBD1. In germline, CDR1 is SGHRS, CDR2 YFSETQ. The J segment lost 8 bases and the V segment lost 4 bases, leaving 5 bases of the junction unmatched. CDR3 length: 14 residues. CDR3 sequence: CASSRDRGDDEQFF. The CDR3 DNA sequence: TGCGCCAGCAGCCGGGACAGGGGGGACGATGAGCAGTTCTTC.

This clonotype was detected a few times. V is TRBV20-1 and J is TRBJ2-1; tentatively, D is TRBD2 (6 bases). Trimming cost V 7 bases and J 4 bases, with 14 bases left between them. Germline assignment: CDR1 DFQATT and CDR2 SNEGSKA (reference sequence). This CDR3 has 13 amino acids. The CDR3 DNA reads as TGCAGTGTAGGGCGGGGCGGATACAATGAGCAGTTCTTC. Protein product: CSVGRGGYNEQFF.

This chain connects TRBV10-3 to TRBJ2-1, with a tentative D call TRBD1 (8 bases). The V and J ends lost 10 bases and 5 bases respectively, with 24 bases between them. The length of the CDR3 is 16 residues. Looked up from germline, CDR1 is ENHRY and CDR2 is SYGVKD. The CDR3 is CATQEGGGQVHNEQFF. The CDR3, as DNA: TGTGCCACCCAAGAAGGCGGGGGACAGGTTCACAATGAGCAGTTCTTC.

The genes are TRBV11-2 and TRBJ2-5, with D perhaps given as TRBD1 or TRBD2 (5 bases each). This CDR3 has 14 residues. The V and J ends lost 3 bases and 6 bases respectively, with 14 bases between them. CDR1 is SGHAT, CDR2 FQNNGV, per germline. The CDR3 coding sequence is TGTGCCAGCAGCTTGGCCTCAGGGAGCAAGACCCAGTACTTC. Amino acid sequence: CASSLASGSKTQYF.

The chain links TRBV30 to TRBJ2-7, with D unclear. Germline V gene lookup returns CDR1 GTSNPN and CDR2 SVGIG (reference sequence). The V end was cut by 0 bases, the J end by 6 bases, with 9 bases between. The CDR3 sequence is 12 residues long. CDR3 loop: CAWSVTPSEQYF. CDR3 coding DNA: TGTGCCTGGAGTGTGACTCCTAGCGAGCAGTACTTC.

The J gene is TRBJ2-7, the V gene TRBV30; possibly TRBD2 for D (6 bases). This CDR3 spans 12 amino acids. Germline V lookup: CDR1 GTSNPN, CDR2 SVGIG (reference sequence). Trimming took off 0 bases at V and 6 bases at J, with 9 bases between the two ends. DNA of the CDR3: TGTGCCTGGAGTGTAGGAGGGGCCGAGCAGTACTTC. This sequence encodes CAWSVGGAEQYF.

Ten or more counts support this clonotype. This rearrangement joins TRBV7-2 to TRBJ1-2; 10 bases match TRBD1. Unmatched junction bases numbered 6, after V lost 1 base and J lost 7 bases. Germline V gene data show CDR1 as SGHTA and CDR2 as FQGNSA. The CDR3 runs 15 residues. The CDR3 nucleotides read TGTGCCAGCAGCTTAGAAGGACAGGGGGTTCGTGGCTACACCTTC. Protein: CASSLEGQGVRGYTF. The full variable domain, in which reference TRBV7-2 and TRBJ1-2 provide the parts outside the CDR3, is GAGVSQSPSNKVTEKGKDVELRCDPISGHTALYWYRQSLGQGLEFLIYFQGNSAPDKSGLPSDRFSAERTGGSVSTLTIQRTQQEDSAVYLCASSLEGQGVRGYTFGSGTRLTVV.

This clonotype occurred a few times. V and J are TRBV12-3 or TRBV12-4 and TRBJ2-1; 13 bases agree with TRBD2. The CDR3 totals 15 residues. J gave up 7 bases and V 2 bases, and 2 bases lay outside the gene matches. The CDR3 DNA reads TGTGCCAGCAGTTTAATACTAGCGGGAGGGAATGAGCAGTTCTTC. Its translation is CASSLILAGGNEQFF.